This T cell receptor (beta chain) was retrieved from a study of persistence of HIV-infected CD4 T cells. Study-wide context: Multiple blood draws of up to about 180 mL, except a couple of donors with single leukapheresis. Study outcomes and limitations: Antigen-responding cells were enriched for degenerate expanded CDR3beta sequences. Rare CMV-responding cells carrying HIV-1 proviruses were not analyzed separately for TCR.

The libraries were made with immunoSEQ version 4 in survey mode. This table comes from immunoSEQ multiplex PCR, and its TCRdb copy is limited to in-frame clones, with some not included. The profile shows 45,000 or so clones, 80% to 90% of them singletons. Nonspecific anti-CD3/anti-CD28 bead stimulation represents the broad CD4+ T cell repertoire. Responding CD4+ T cells were sorted by upregulation of both CD40 ligand and CD69. The CDR3 has 16 amino acids. Germline-derived CDR1 and CDR2 are SGHAT and FQDESV (reference sequence). Trimming at V came to 2 bases and at J to 5 bases, leaving 9 bases not matched to a gene. Comments on this clone: The antigen is undetermined.

The sequence derives from an adult woman with HIV who was CMV-seropositive. Here the sequenced sample was CD4+ T cells sorted from PBMCs after approximately 18-hour stimulation, taken from a patient who received antiretroviral therapy. The J gene is TRBJ2-1, the V gene TRBV11-1; 7 bases map to TRBD2. The DNA of the CDR3 is TGTGCCAGCAGCTTAAGGCGGGAGCACCGAAACAATGAGCAGTTCTTC. Translation: CASSLRREHRNNEQFF. Looking up the rest from reference TRBV11-1 and TRBJ2-1 gives the full variable domain: EAEVAQSPRYKITEKSQAVAFWCDPISGHATLYWYRQILGQGPELLVQFQDESVVDDSQLPKDRFSAERLKGVDSTLKIQPAELGDSAMYLCASSLRREHRNNEQFFGPGTRLTVL.